This T cell receptor (beta chain) was found in a study of PD-L1 blockade in urothelial cancer. The time point here: peripheral blood 6 weeks after treatment start. The repertoire was sequenced with immunoSEQ multiplex PCR; TCRdb's copy has only in-frame clones and lacks some. The sample has about 48,000 clones, roughly 80% seen once; the top ten hold about 10%. The CDR3 runs to 15 residues. Germline V gives CDR1 SGHDT, CDR2 YYEEEE. V was pared by 3 bases and J by 1 base, with 11 bases between. This sequence originates from a man in his 70s with urothelial cancer. The V and J genes are TRBV5-6 and TRBJ2-1, with D tentatively TRBD1 (6 bases). Specimen: PBMCs, collected around atezolizumab (anti-PD-L1) treatment. CDR3 sequence (DNA): TGTGCCAGCAGCTCAACAGGGCGTTCCTACAATGAGCAGTTCTTC. It specifies CASSSTGRSYNEQFF.